The 13 T cell receptor beta chains listed next were all sequenced from one sample in a study of vaccination effects on CD4 cells after COVID-19. In the ViraFEST assay, antigen-specific CD4+ clonotypes were identified by expansion after peptide-pool stimulation. It was after 10 days of culture that CD4+ T cells were isolated. The cohort was immunized with two doses of either the BNT162b2 or mRNA-1273 vaccine. For these receptors, no antigen is known. Generated by immunoSEQ multiplex PCR, the TCRdb table keeps only in-frame clones and is missing some. There are over 80,000 clones in the sample; more than 60% occur only once, and about 1.2% lies in the top ten. The starting material was CD4+ T cells from PBMCs cultured with HCoV-OC43 spike peptides, obtained after COVID-19 vaccination. The subset was: HCoV-OC43 spike overlapping peptide pool stimulation. The source of these receptors is a human donor who received a COVID-19 vaccine.

This chain uses TRBV27 with TRBJ1-2, with 10 nucleotides matching TRBD1. There are 15 residues in the CDR3. Trimming took 4 bases from V and 3 from J; bases not matched to a gene: 5. CDR1 is MNHEY and CDR2 is SMNVEV in the germline V gene (reference sequence). CDR3 in DNA: TGTGCCAGCAGTTCCCCGGGACAGGGGTACTATGGCTACACCTTC. As protein: CASSSPGQGYYGYTF.

V and J are TRBV7-2 and TRBJ1-1; D is possibly TRBD1 (5 bases). Germline V gene data show CDR1 as SGHTA and CDR2 as FQGNSA. Trimming took off 8 bases at V and 8 bases at J, with 18 bases between the two ends. The CDR3 consists of 13 residues. CDR3 sequence (DNA): TGTGCCAGCGGCGACCCGGGACCCCCCGAAGCTTTCTTT. Its translation: CASGDPGPPEAFF. The full variable domain, in which reference TRBV7-2 and TRBJ1-1 provide the parts outside the CDR3, is GAGVSQSPSNKVTEKGKDVELRCDPISGHTALYWYRQSLGQGLEFLIYFQGNSAPDKSGLPSDRFSAERTGGSVSTLTIQRTQQEDSAVYLCASGDPGPPEAFFGQGTRLTVV.

J is TRBJ2-7 and V is TRBV5-6; 8 bases fit TRBD1. Germline CDR1 is SGHDT and CDR2 is YYEEEE. CDR3 size: 14 residues. Germline trimming cut 4 bases from V and 6 bases from J; bases unmatched to any gene: 9. For the CDR3, the DNA is TGTGCCAGCAGCCCTCGGACAGGGTTAGCCGAGCAGTACGTC. Translating gives CASSPRTGLAEQYV.

The V and J genes are TRBV12-3 or TRBV12-4 and TRBJ1-6, with D tentatively TRBD1 (5 bases). Deletions cut 4 bases from V and 8 bases from J, with 9 bases between. This CDR3 region has 13 residues. Written as DNA, the CDR3 is TGTGCCAGCAGTTCGGGGCTCTATTCACCCCTCCACTTT. Residues: CASSSGLYSPLHF.

This clone was recorded only once. This chain links TRBV5-4 with TRBJ2-3, with TRBD1 matching over 8 bases. Looked up from germline, CDR1 is SGHNT and CDR2 is YYREEE (reference sequence). After removal of 5 bases from V and 6 bases from J, the junction contained 11 bases not matched to a gene. There are 15 residues in the CDR3. CDR3 bases: TGTGCCAGCAGTGACAAAAAGACAGGGGACGATACGCAGTATTTT. Translating it yields CASSDKKTGDDTQYF.

This clone was counted a few times. The chain employs TRBV29-1 and TRBJ1-1, with a possible D match to TRBD1 (5 bases). Trimming shortened V by 6 bases and J by 10 bases, and 18 bases separated the two germline ends. Germline values: CDR1 SQVTM, CDR2 ANQGSEA. This CDR3 spans 12 amino acids. DNA for the CDR3: TGCAGCGTCTCCGGGACTGATGATAGAGCTTTCTTT. Protein sequence: CSVSGTDDRAFF.

The V and J genes are TRBV19 and TRBJ2-3; 9 nucleotides align to TRBD1. The CDR3 is 15 residues long. The V gene's germline CDR1 is LNHDA and CDR2 SQIVND (reference sequence). V shed 2 bases, J shed 6 bases, and the junction held 6 bases outside the gene matches. Written as DNA, the CDR3 is TGTGCCAGTAGTATAAGGGACAGGGATCAGGATACGCAGTATTTT. Protein sequence: CASSIRDRDQDTQYF.

The V gene is TRBV6-5, the J gene TRBJ2-3, with 7 nucleotides matching TRBD1. The CDR3 is made up of 14 amino acids. Germline V CDR1 and CDR2: MNHEY, SVGAGI. Trimming removed 5 bases from V and 6 bases from J; junction bases left unmatched: 8. CDR3 loop: CASSTTGLKDTQYF. The CDR3 nucleotides read TGTGCCAGCAGTACGACAGGGCTAAAGGATACGCAGTATTTT.

This chain joins TRBV18 and TRBJ2-7; D could derive from TRBD1 or TRBD2 (5 bases each). Deletions cut 1 base from V and 5 bases from J, with 12 bases between. Germline assignment: CDR1 KGHSH and CDR2 LQKENI. The CDR3 totals 14 residues. Here the CDR3 reads CASSPLQGRNEQYV. CDR3 bases: TGTGCCAGCTCACCACTCCAGGGACGGAACGAGCAGTACGTC.

This clone was observed a handful of times. The CDR3 region is CASSSGQGHYEQYV. CDR3 DNA sequence: TGTGCCAGCAGCTCTGGACAGGGGCACTACGAGCAGTACGTC. The chain employs TRBV28 and TRBJ2-7; 9 positions match TRBD1. V lost 6 bases and J lost 3; bases outside the gene matches: 6. Germline loops: CDR1 MDHEN, CDR2 SYDVKM. This CDR3 has 14 residues.

V gene TRBV7-2 combines with J gene TRBJ2-1, with D tentatively TRBD1 (5 bases). From germline, CDR1 is SGHTA and CDR2 FQGNSA. Between the trimmed V and J ends, which lost 3 bases and 8 bases, there was a span of 17 bases. The CDR3 runs 15 residues. The CDR3 loop reads CASSLVSSQGDEQFF. The CDR3 bases are TGTGCCAGCAGCTTGGTGTCTTCCCAAGGGGATGAGCAGTTCTTC.

This clone was detected a few times. The V and J genes are TRBV5-1 and TRBJ1-2; no reliable D call. The ends were cut back, 0 bases at V and 2 bases at J, with 5 bases in the middle. This CDR3 is built from 13 residues. The germline CDR1 and CDR2 sequences are SGHRS and YFSETQ. This CDR3 is CASSLDVNYGYTF. The CDR3 nucleotides read TGCGCCAGCAGCTTGGATGTGAACTATGGCTACACCTTC.

A few counts support this clone. This chain joins TRBV5-4 and TRBJ2-3; D unresolved. The CDR3 contains 14 residues. V lost 0 bases to trimming and J lost 1 base, with 6 bases between them. Per the germline V gene, CDR1 is SGHNT and CDR2 is YYREEE (reference sequence). CDR3 residues: CASSLVRGTDTQYF. In DNA form, the CDR3 reads TGTGCCAGCAGCTTGGTACGGGGCACAGATACGCAGTATTTT.